This TCR beta chain was captured by sequencing in a study of CD8+CD57+ T cells in acquired aplastic anemia. As for the study in general: DNA per sorted CD4+ or CD8+ sample ranged roughly 0.19 to 30 ug, averaging around 3.1 ug. Study-wide findings and caveats: Patients and controls were found to share twenty-nine CD8+ CDR3 sequences. Significance was not reached for CD8+ Simpson's diversity between patients and controls.

From germline, CDR1 is SGHRS and CDR2 YFSETQ. CDR3 size: 15 residues. Trimming removed 3 bases from V and 0 bases from J; junction bases left unmatched: 2. Of note for this clonotype: The target antigen is unknown.

CDR3 and TCR beta VDJ profiling relied on genomic DNA as the template. TCRdb fed the reads into MiXCR, producing one record per CDR3 protein. The profile shows over 150,000 distinct CDR3 sequences, roughly 48% of them singletons. Patients selected for sequencing had displayed CD8+CD57+ cell expansion by flow cytometry. Severe acquired aplastic anemia was the diagnosis recorded for all patients. The clonotype was recovered from a human donor with aplastic anemia. The sequenced material came from sorted CD4+, CD8+, or CD8+CD57+ T cells (not recorded which) from PBMCs. The rearrangement links TRBV5-1 to TRBJ2-2; TRBD1 matches 7 bases. CDR3 amino acids: CASSWDSSNTGELFF. DNA for the CDR3: TGCGCCAGCAGCTGGGACAGCTCGAACACCGGGGAGCTGTTTTTT.